The entry below gives a single TCR beta chain sequence along with its context. These data originate in a study of blood T cell repertoires in COVID-19. Study-wide context: The study drew acute and convalescent COVID-19 samples from the United States, Italy and Spain. The analysed material was cDNA or gDNA that came from T cells, B-cell-depleted T cells, or PBMCs.

Sequenced by immunoSEQ multiplex PCR; TCRdb stores in-frame clones only, minus some. The repertoire holds about 99,000 clones, with around 90% as singletons. The germline V and J ends were trimmed by 5 bases and 5 bases, with 9 bases remaining between them. The CDR3 extends over 12 amino acids. Germline V CDR1 and CDR2: MNHEY, SMNVEV (reference sequence). This sequence was found in a human donor in a cohort sampled during active COVID-19. The chain couples TRBV27 to TRBJ1-2; D is ambiguous. Sample: peripheral blood. The CDR3 here is CASSPTGYGYTF. DNA of the CDR3: TGTGCCAGCAGTCCAACGGGGTATGGCTACACCTTC.